What follows describes a single TCR beta chain. This specimen belongs to a study of blood T cell repertoires in COVID-19. Study-wide background: The study drew acute and convalescent COVID-19 samples from the United States, Italy and Spain.

Germline V lookup: CDR1 SGDLS, CDR2 YYNGEE. J gave up 3 bases and V 4 bases, and 11 bases lay outside the gene matches. The CDR3 is 16 amino acids. Some clones are missing from TCRdb's copy, which holds only in-frame ones; the method was immunoSEQ multiplex PCR. The sample records 320,000 or so clones, 85% being singletons. This chain joins TRBV9 and TRBJ1-2; TRBD1 matches at 8 bases. This TCR was sampled from a woman aged 25 to 39 who had been exposed to COVID-19. The sequenced sample consisted of PBMCs or T cells enriched from blood (not recorded which). The CDR3 sequence: CASSSRGPGGDYGYTF. The CDR3 region has the DNA TGTGCCAGCAGCTCCCGAGGTCCAGGGGGCGACTATGGCTACACCTTC.